Below, 17 T cell receptor beta chains from the same sample are listed, as sequenced in a study of shared clonotypes between healthy human individuals. Generated by immunoSEQ multiplex PCR, the TCRdb table keeps only in-frame clones and is missing some. Of over 1.4 million clones in the sample, approximately 97% are singletons; the top ten hold approximately 1.1%. Material: naive CD4+ T cells sorted from blood. Subset noted: CD45RA+ positively selected. The receptors come from a man aged 25 to 40 in good health.

The chain uses TRBV19 and TRBJ1-5, with 10 bases that match TRBD1. CDR3 length: 18 amino acids. Germline V gene lookup returns CDR1 LNHDA and CDR2 SQIVND (reference sequence). V dropped 8 bases and J dropped 0; count of bases not matched to a gene: 13. CDR3: CASGRTGGGTYSNQPQHF. CDR3 bases: TGTGCCAGTGGGCGGACAGGGGGAGGGACCTATAGCAATCAGCCCCAGCATTTT.

This chain links TRBV10-3 with TRBJ2-7, with D maybe TRBD2 (6 bases). CDR1 and CDR2 from the germline V gene are ENHRY and SYGVKD. The CDR3 has 14 residues. Trimming pared 0 bases from V and 6 bases from J, leaving 12 bases between. The CDR3 here is CAISESRDGGEQYF. CDR3 DNA: TGTGCCATCAGTGAGTCGCGGGACGGAGGCGAGCAGTACTTC.

The chain uses TRBV28 and TRBJ1-5, with D tentatively TRBD1 (5 bases). Germline V gene data show CDR1 as MDHEN and CDR2 as SYDVKM. The CDR3 spans 19 residues. V lost 2 bases to trimming and J lost 1 base, with 21 bases between them. The CDR3 here is CASSLPTNQGVGSNQPQHF. The CDR3 bases are TGTGCCAGCAGTTTACCAACAAATCAGGGCGTTGGGAGCAATCAGCCCCAGCATTTT.

About this clone: At the DNA level, this CDR3 is encoded by other sequences in the same sample as well. The chain has TRBV5-1 and TRBJ2-5; D is unclear. V dropped 0 bases and J dropped 1 base, with 4 bases sitting between them. Germline CDR1 is SGHRS and CDR2 is YFSETQ. The CDR3 is 13 residues long. The CDR3 here is CASSLVPQETQYF. The CDR3 DNA sequence: TGCGCCAGCAGCTTGGTGCCCCAAGAGACCCAGTACTTC.

The J gene is TRBJ2-2, the V gene TRBV5-1; TRBD1 agrees at 9 bases. The CDR3 has 15 residues. From germline, CDR1 is SGHRS and CDR2 YFSETQ. J was trimmed by 4 bases and V by 3 bases; bases with no gene match: 4. The CDR3 reads CASSSSTGGTGELFF. The CDR3 DNA reads TGCGCCAGCAGCTCTTCGACAGGGGGCACCGGGGAGCTGTTTTTT. The full variable domain, rest sourced from reference TRBV5-1 and TRBJ2-2, is KAGVTQTPRYLIKTRGQQVTLSCSPISGHRSVSWYQQTPGQGLQFLFEYFSETQRNKGNFPGRFSGRQFSNSRSEMNVSTLELGDSALYLCASSSSTGGTGELFFGEGSRLTVL.

This clone was detected once. In nucleotides, the CDR3 is TGTGCCAGCAGCTCTAGCGGGACCCGCTCCTACGAGCAGTACTTC. Residues: CASSSSGTRSYEQYF. The V and J genes are TRBV5-4 and TRBJ2-7; TRBD2 aligns across 9 bases. Germline CDR1 and CDR2: SGHNT and YYREEE (reference sequence). The ends lost 3 bases at V and 0 bases at J; junction bases unmatched: 4. CDR3 length: 15 amino acids.

This sequence joins TRBV11-2 and TRBJ2-7; the D gene is possibly TRBD1 (6 bases). Between the trimmed V and J ends, which lost 4 bases and 0 bases, there was a span of 13 bases. The length of the CDR3 is 15 residues. Germline V gene sequence: CDR1 SGHAT, CDR2 FQNNGV. DNA of the CDR3: TGTGCCAGCAGCTCCTATTCGGACAGCTCCTACGAGCAGTACTTC. This codes for CASSSYSDSSYEQYF.

The chain employs TRBV9 and TRBJ2-2; D possibly uses TRBD1 or TRBD2 (5 bases each). From germline, CDR1 is SGDLS and CDR2 YYNGEE. Trimming removed 0 bases from V and 3 bases from J, with 15 bases in between. The CDR3 has 17 residues. CDR3 nucleotide sequence: TGTGCCAGCAGCGTAGCCCCTTCCGGGGCCGACACCGGGGAGCTGTTTTTT. It is translated as CASSVAPSGADTGELFF.

The chain uses TRBV2 and TRBJ2-3, with D hard to call. Deletions cut 4 bases from V and 0 bases from J, with 5 bases between. Germline CDR1 reads SNHLY; CDR2 reads FYNNEI. There are 13 residues in the CDR3. The CDR3 coding sequence is TGTGCCAGCAGTGCCCTAAGCACAGATACGCAGTATTTT. Encoded protein: CASSALSTDTQYF.

The chain couples TRBV14 to TRBJ1-2; unclear D gene. CDR3 size: 17 residues. Per the germline V gene, CDR1 is SGHDN and CDR2 is FVKESK. The V end was cut by 4 bases, the J end by 5 bases, with 23 bases between. CDR3 sequence: CASSRTQGTGFFYGYTF. In DNA, the CDR3 is TGTGCCAGCAGCCGAACGCAAGGCACGGGATTTTTTTATGGCTACACCTTC.

V gene TRBV27 combines with J gene TRBJ2-3, with unresolved D. The germline CDR1 and CDR2 sequences are MNHEY and SMNVEV (reference sequence). Between the trimmed V and J ends, which lost 6 bases and 6 bases, there was a span of 13 bases. The CDR3 totals 13 residues. This CDR3 is CASSPRPGDTQYF. The CDR3 coding sequence is TGTGCCAGCAGCCCCCGGCCTGGGGATACGCAGTATTTT.

The chain recombines TRBV11-2 with TRBJ1-5; 8 bases are shared with TRBD1. Germline V gene data show CDR1 as SGHAT and CDR2 as FQNNGV. The J segment lost 4 bases and the V segment lost 3 bases, leaving 8 bases of the junction unmatched. The CDR3 is made up of 16 amino acids. CDR3 in DNA: TGTGCCAGCAGCTTTATGGCAGGGGGCCCTAATCAGCCCCAGCATTTT. Translated: CASSFMAGGPNQPQHF.

This chain connects TRBV30 to TRBJ1-1, with TRBD1 matching 7 bases. J was trimmed by 3 bases and V by 8 bases; bases with no gene match: 12. Germline V gene sequence: CDR1 GTSNPN, CDR2 SVGIG (reference sequence). CDR3 size: 14 residues. CDR3 region: CAGTGDGVYTEAFF. The CDR3 region has the DNA TGTGCCGGAACAGGGGATGGGGTATACACTGAAGCTTTCTTT.

This chain joins TRBV5-1 and TRBJ2-1; no clear D gene. The CDR3 totals 14 residues. The V and J ends lost 0 bases and 4 bases respectively, with 8 bases between them. Germline V gives CDR1 SGHRS, CDR2 YFSETQ. CDR3 bases: TGCGCCAGCAGCTTGGGATCCAAGTACAATGAGCAGTTCTTC. Protein product: CASSLGSKYNEQFF.

The chain has TRBV11-2 and TRBJ2-2; a possible D gene is TRBD1 (5 bases). This CDR3 comprises 15 residues. CDR1 is SGHAT and CDR2 is FQNNGV in the germline V gene. Trimming took 5 bases from V and 2 from J, leaving 12 bases between them. Here the CDR3 DNA reads TGTGCCAGCAGCCCCATAAGGGGAAACACCGGGGAGCTGTTTTTT. This codes for CASSPIRGNTGELFF. Full variable domain (missing parts from reference TRBV11-2 and TRBJ2-2): EAGVAQSPRYKIIEKRQSVAFWCNPISGHATLYWYQQILGQGPKLLIQFQNNGVVDDSQLPKDRFSAERLKGVDSTLKIQPAKLEDSAVYLCASSPIRGNTGELFFGEGSRLTVL.

A note on this clone: The same CDR3 arises from other DNA sequences in this sample as well. V usage is TRBV18 and J usage is TRBJ2-3; 10 bases match TRBD2. The J segment lost 0 bases and the V segment lost 3 bases, leaving 3 bases of the junction unmatched. The CDR3 contains 16 residues. Germline V gene sequence: CDR1 KGHSH, CDR2 LQKENI. The CDR3 DNA sequence: TGTGCCAGCTCACCCTTAGCGGGAGGTAGCACAGATACGCAGTATTTT. This sequence encodes CASSPLAGGSTDTQYF.

A remark on this clone: The sample carries other DNA sequences with the same CDR3. In nucleotides, the CDR3 is TGTGCCAGCTCACCCGGCCGGGAAAAACTGTTTTTT. It translates to CASSPGREKLFF. The chain is built from TRBV18 and TRBJ1-4, with D unresolved. This CDR3 comprises 12 residues. Trimming shortened V by 3 bases and J by 8 bases, and 7 bases separated the two germline ends. CDR1 KGHSH and CDR2 LQKENI come from the germline V gene.